These 8 T cell receptor beta chains were all obtained from the same sample, sequenced in a study of T-cell memory formation after mild COVID-19. Using its own MiXCR run on the 5' RACE reads, TCRdb lists one record per CDR3 protein. The table lists around 250,000 distinct CDR3 sequences, around 16% of them singletons, with over 20% in the top ten. The sequenced sample was PBMCs or a T cell subset sorted from them (not recorded which). These receptors were collected from a man aged 18 to 30 who had mild COVID-19 (a few samples of this study predate the infection). Cell type and time point are not known.

A few counts support this clonotype. The chain couples TRBV5-1 to TRBJ1-4, with 7 bases matching TRBD1. V lost 4 bases and J lost 5; bases outside the gene matches: 5. CDR1 is SGHRS, CDR2 YFSETQ, per germline. The CDR3 has 14 residues. The CDR3, as DNA: TGCGCCAGCAGCGGGGGACAGCGGAATGAAAAACTGTTTTTT. Its protein is CASSGGQRNEKLFF.

CDR3 in DNA: TGCGCCAGCAGCCGGACAGAGAATTCACCCCTCCACTTT. Amino acid sequence: CASSRTENSPLHF. The rearrangement links TRBV4-1 to TRBJ1-6; the D gene is possibly TRBD1 (6 bases). Germline loops: CDR1 MGHRA, CDR2 YSYEKL. V lost 4 bases, J lost 7 bases, and 8 bases lay in between. This CDR3 contains 13 residues.

The chain joins TRBV12-3 or TRBV12-4 to TRBJ2-3; the match to TRBD2 covers 10 bases. With V trimmed by 2 bases and J by 8 bases, 4 bases remained unmatched. This CDR3 has 14 amino acids. The CDR3 region is CASSLSSGGFTQYF. The DNA of the CDR3 is TGTGCCAGCAGTTTAAGTAGCGGGGGGTTTACGCAGTATTTT.

This clonotype was picked up a small number of times. The chain recombines TRBV12-3 or TRBV12-4 with TRBJ2-1; D remains unclear. This CDR3 region has 15 residues. Trimming stripped 4 bases from V and 2 bases from J, with 12 bases between. CDR3: CASSSPGRPYNEQFF. CDR3 bases: TGTGCCAGCAGTTCGCCCGGACGTCCCTACAATGAGCAGTTCTTC.

In its sample, this clonotype was seen a few times. The V and J genes are TRBV7-6 and TRBJ2-2; D remains ambiguous. Looked up from germline, CDR1 is SGHVS and CDR2 is FNYEAQ. This CDR3 is 14 amino acids long. Trimming stripped 5 bases from V and 4 bases from J, with 11 bases between. CDR3 nucleotide sequence: TGTGCCAGCAGCCTCCTAGGGTCCACCGGGGAGCTGTTTTTT. Protein product: CASSLLGSTGELFF.

The chain couples TRBV18 to TRBJ2-1, with TRBD2 matching over 7 bases. In germline, CDR1 is KGHSH, CDR2 LQKENI. V shed 4 bases and J 10 bases; nucleotides not matched to a gene: 19. This CDR3 spans 17 amino acids. The DNA for the CDR3 is TGTGCCAGCTCACTCTCTCCCGAGACTAGCTTCTCTCAGGAGCAGTTCTTC. It encodes CASSLSPETSFSQEQFF.

In this sample, this clonotype turned up a few times. V gene TRBV25-1 combines with J gene TRBJ2-7; a weak D match, TRBD1 (6 bases). CDR3 length: 12 residues. The V end lost 5 bases, the J end lost 6 bases, and 11 bases lay between the germline ends. Germline lookup yields CDR1 MGHDK and CDR2 SYGVNS. The CDR3, as DNA: TGTGCCAGCAGTACAGGGAGCGGCGAGCAGTACTTC. Translation gives CASSTGSGEQYF.

This clonotype was detected ten times or more. The rearrangement joins TRBV7-2 to TRBJ2-3; maybe TRBD2 (5 bases). V shed 7 bases and J shed 1 base, with 9 bases lying between them. The CDR3 has 13 residues. In germline, CDR1 is SGHTA, CDR2 FQGNSA. In DNA, the CDR3 is TGTGCCAGCAATCCGGAGGGCACAGATACGCAGTATTTT. It is translated as CASNPEGTDTQYF.